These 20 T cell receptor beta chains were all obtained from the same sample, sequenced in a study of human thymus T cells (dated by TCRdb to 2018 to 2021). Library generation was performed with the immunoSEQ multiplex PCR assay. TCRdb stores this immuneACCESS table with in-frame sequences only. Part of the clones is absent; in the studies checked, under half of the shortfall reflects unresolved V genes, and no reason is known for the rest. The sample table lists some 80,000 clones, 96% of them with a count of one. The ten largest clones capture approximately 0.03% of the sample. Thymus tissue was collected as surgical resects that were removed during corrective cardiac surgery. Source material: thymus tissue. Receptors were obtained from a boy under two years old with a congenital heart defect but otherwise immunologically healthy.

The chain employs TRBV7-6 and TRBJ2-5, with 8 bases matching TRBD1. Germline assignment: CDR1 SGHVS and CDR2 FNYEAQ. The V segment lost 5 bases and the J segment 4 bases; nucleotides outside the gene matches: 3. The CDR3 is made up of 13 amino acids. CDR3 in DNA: TGTGCCAGCAGCGCCGGGACAGGAGAGACCCAGTACTTC. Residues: CASSAGTGETQYF.

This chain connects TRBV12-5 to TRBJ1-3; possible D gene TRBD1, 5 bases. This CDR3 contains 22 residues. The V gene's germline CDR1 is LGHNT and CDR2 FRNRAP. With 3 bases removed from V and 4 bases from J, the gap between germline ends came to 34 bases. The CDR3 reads CASGFISPPGWGDRGGGNTIYF. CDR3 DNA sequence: TGTGCTAGTGGTTTCATATCTCCCCCGGGCTGGGGCGATCGCGGAGGAGGAAACACCATATATTTT.

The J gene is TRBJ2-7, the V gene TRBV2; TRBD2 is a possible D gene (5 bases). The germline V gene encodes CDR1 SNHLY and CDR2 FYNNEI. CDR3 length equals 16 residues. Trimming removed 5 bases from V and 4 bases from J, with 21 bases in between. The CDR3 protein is CASSPPVAQPGYEQYF. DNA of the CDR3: TGTGCCAGCAGTCCCCCCGTAGCGCAACCGGGGTACGAGCAGTACTTC.

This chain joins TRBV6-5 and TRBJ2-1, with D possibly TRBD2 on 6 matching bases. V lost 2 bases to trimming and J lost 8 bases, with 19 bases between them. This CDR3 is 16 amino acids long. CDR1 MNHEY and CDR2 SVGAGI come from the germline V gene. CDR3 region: CASSYLRKAGLDEQFF. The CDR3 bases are TGTGCCAGCAGTTACCTTCGAAAAGCGGGCTTAGATGAGCAGTTCTTC.

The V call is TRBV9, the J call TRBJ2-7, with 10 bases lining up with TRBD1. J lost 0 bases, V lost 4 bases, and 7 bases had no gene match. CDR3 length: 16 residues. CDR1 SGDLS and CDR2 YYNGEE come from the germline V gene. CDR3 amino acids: CASSPTGGLSSYEQYF. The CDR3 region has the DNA TGTGCCAGCAGCCCGACAGGGGGCCTTTCCTCCTACGAGCAGTACTTC.

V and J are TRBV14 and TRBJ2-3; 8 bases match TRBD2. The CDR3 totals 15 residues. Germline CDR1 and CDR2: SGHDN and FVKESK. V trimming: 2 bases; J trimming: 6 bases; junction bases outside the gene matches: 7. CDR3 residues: CASSQNGGDLDTQYF. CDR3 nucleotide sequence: TGTGCCAGCAGCCAAAACGGGGGGGACCTGGATACGCAGTATTTT.

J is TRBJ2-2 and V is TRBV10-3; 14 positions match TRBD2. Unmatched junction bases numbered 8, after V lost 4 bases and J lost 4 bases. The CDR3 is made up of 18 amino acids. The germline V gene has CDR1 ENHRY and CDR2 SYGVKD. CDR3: CAISASPGTSGSTGELFF. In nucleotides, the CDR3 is TGTGCCATCAGTGCCTCGCCGGGGACTAGCGGGAGCACCGGGGAGCTGTTTTTT.

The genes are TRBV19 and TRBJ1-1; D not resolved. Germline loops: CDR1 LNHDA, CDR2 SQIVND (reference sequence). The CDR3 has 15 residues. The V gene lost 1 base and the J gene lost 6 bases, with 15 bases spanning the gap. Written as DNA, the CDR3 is TGTGCCAGTAGTATAGGGTCAAGGGATTCCGCTGAAGCTTTCTTT. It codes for CASSIGSRDSAEAFF. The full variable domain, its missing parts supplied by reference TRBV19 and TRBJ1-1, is DGGITQSPKYLFRKEGQNVTLSCEQNLNHDAMYWYRQDPGQGLRLIYYSQIVNDFQKGDIAEGYSVSREKKESFPLTVTSAQKNPTAFYLCASSIGSRDSAEAFFGQGTRLTVV.

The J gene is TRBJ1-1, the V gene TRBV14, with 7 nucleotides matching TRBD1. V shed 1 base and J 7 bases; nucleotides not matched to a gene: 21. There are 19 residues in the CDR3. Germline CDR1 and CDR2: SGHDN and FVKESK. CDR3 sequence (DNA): TGTGCCAGCAGCCAAGCCGATCCTTTAGGGGGCGCATTGGATAATGAAGCTTTCTTT. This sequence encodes CASSQADPLGGALDNEAFF.

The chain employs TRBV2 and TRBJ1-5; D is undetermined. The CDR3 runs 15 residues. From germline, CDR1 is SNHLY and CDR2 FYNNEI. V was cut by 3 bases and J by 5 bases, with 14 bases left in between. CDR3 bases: TGTGCCAGCAGTGAGTCTGAGGTGGAGGATCAGCCCCAGCATTTT. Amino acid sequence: CASSESEVEDQPQHF.

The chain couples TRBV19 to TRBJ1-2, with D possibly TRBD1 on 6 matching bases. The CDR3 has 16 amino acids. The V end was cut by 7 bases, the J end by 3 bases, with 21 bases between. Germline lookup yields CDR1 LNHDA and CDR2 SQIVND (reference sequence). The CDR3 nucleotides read TGTGCCAGTAAGAGGGTCGGGGGGCGTGAGGACTATGGCTACACCTTC. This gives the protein CASKRVGGREDYGYTF. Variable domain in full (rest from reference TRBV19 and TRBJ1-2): DGGITQSPKYLFRKEGQNVTLSCEQNLNHDAMYWYRQDPGQGLRLIYYSQIVNDFQKGDIAEGYSVSREKKESFPLTVTSAQKNPTAFYLCASKRVGGREDYGYTFGSGTRLTVV.

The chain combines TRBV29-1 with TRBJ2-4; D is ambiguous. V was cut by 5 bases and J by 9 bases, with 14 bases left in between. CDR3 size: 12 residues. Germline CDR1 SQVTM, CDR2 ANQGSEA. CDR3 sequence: CSVSSAVGIQYF. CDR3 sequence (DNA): TGCAGCGTTTCGTCAGCCGTAGGCATTCAGTACTTC.

This chain's CDR3 is CASSEGSSGGRYNEQFF. The CDR3 nucleotides read TGTGCCAGCAGTGAAGGGTCTAGCGGGGGGCGGTACAATGAGCAGTTCTTC. The chain is built from TRBV2 and TRBJ2-1, with TRBD2 identical over 11 bases. The CDR3 loop spans 17 amino acids. Germline V gene sequence: CDR1 SNHLY, CDR2 FYNNEI. Germline trimming cut 1 base from V and 4 bases from J; bases unmatched to any gene: 6.

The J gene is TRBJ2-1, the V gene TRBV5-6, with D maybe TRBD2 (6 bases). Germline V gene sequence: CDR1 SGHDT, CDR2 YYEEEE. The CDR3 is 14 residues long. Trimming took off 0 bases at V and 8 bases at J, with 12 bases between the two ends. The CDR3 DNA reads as TGTGCCAGCAGCTTGGTGGACTATTTGGATGAGCAGTTCTTC. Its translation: CASSLVDYLDEQFF.

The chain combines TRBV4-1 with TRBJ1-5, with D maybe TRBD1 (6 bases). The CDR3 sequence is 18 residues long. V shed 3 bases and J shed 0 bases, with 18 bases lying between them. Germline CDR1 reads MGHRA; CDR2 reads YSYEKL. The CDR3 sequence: CASSHGKGEPYSNQPQHF. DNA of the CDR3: TGCGCCAGCAGCCATGGTAAGGGGGAGCCCTATAGCAATCAGCCCCAGCATTTT.

In DNA, the CDR3 is TGTGCCAGCAAGGAAGGACAGGGCGAGGATGGCTACACCTTC. It codes for CASKEGQGEDGYTF. The chain carries TRBV7-4 and TRBJ1-2; TRBD1 aligns across 8 bases. Germline assignment: CDR1 SGHVT and CDR2 SQSDAQ. The CDR3 runs 14 residues. The junction had 10 bases not matched to a gene; V was cut back by 7 bases and J by 6 bases.

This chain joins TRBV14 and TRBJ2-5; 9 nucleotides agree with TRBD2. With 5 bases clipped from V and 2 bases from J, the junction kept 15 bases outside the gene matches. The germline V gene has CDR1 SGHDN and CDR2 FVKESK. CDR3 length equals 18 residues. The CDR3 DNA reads TGTGCCAGCAGCAAGGAGCGGGGGGCCCCGAGAGGTCAAGAGACCCAGTACTTC. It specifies CASSKERGAPRGQETQYF.

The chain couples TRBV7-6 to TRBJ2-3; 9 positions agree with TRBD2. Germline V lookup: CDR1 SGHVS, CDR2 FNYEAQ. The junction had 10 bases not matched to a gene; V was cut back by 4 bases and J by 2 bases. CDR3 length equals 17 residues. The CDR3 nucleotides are TGTGCCAGCAGCTCGACTAGCGGAGAGAAATACACAGATACGCAGTATTTT. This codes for CASSSTSGEKYTDTQYF. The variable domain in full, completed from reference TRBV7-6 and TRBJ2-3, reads GAGVSQSPRYKVTKRGQDVALRCDPISGHVSLYWYRQALGQGPEFLTYFNYEAQQDKSGLPNDRFSAERPEGSISTLTIQRTEQRDSAMYRCASSSTSGEKYTDTQYFGPGTRLTVL.

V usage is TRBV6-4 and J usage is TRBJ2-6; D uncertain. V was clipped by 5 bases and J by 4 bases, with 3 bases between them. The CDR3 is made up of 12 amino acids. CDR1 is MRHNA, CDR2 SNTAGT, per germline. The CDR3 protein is CASSRGANVLTF. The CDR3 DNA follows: TGTGCCAGCAGTCGCGGGGCCAACGTCCTGACTTTC.

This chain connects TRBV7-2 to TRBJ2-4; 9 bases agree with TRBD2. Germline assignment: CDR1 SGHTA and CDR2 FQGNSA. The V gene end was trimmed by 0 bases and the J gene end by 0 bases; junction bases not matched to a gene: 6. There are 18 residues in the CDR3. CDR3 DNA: TGTGCCAGCAGCTTAGCGTCCCTAGCGGGGCTAGCCAAAAACATTCAGTACTTC. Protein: CASSLASLAGLAKNIQYF.